The sequence of this TCR beta chain was determined in a study of post-analysis software for immune sequencing data. A few counts support this clonotype. As yet, its antigen is unknown. Unique-molecular-identifier-tagged TCR beta cDNA libraries were used. Approximately 500,000 cDNA molecules were recovered from an input of about 0.85 to 11 million T cells. In TCRdb, the PCR reads were re-called with MiXCR into one record per CDR3 protein. The sample consists of 750,000 to 950,000 distinct CDR3 sequences, around 45% of them appearing once. Points from the study as a whole: Patients had higher frequencies than controls of about five TRBV segments, including TRBV5-6, TRBV5-1 and TRBV20-1. F measure grouped same-batch samples tightly together.

CDR1 and CDR2 from the germline V gene are MNHNS and SASEGT. V was trimmed by 10 bases and J by 8 bases, leaving 12 bases between them. This CDR3 is built from 11 residues. This chain uses TRBV6-1 with TRBJ2-1; weak D call: TRBD2 (6 bases). This clonotype was sampled from a girl aged 5 to 17 with multiple sclerosis. Sequenced: blood. This CDR3 reads CATRDWDEQFF. Here the CDR3 DNA reads TGTGCCACCAGGGACTGGGATGAGCAGTTCTTC.